The 7 T cell receptor beta chains given below trace back to one sample, sequenced in a study of blood T cell repertoires in COVID-19. The table came from immunoSEQ multiplex PCR; TCRdb's copy has only in-frame clones and leaves some out. In the table there are a few hundred thousand clones, more than 85% of which are singletons. The sequenced sample was peripheral blood. The receptors come from a man aged 30 to 39 with acute or convalescent COVID-19.

The rearrangement uses TRBV29-1 and TRBJ2-7, with 9 nucleotides matching TRBD2. Germline CDR1 and CDR2: SQVTM and ANQGSEA. The CDR3 totals 14 residues. The junction had 11 bases not matched to a gene; V was cut back by 6 bases and J by 5 bases. CDR3: CSVASSGGTHEQYF. In DNA, the CDR3 is TGCAGCGTCGCTTCCAGCGGGGGGACCCACGAGCAGTACTTC.

V usage is TRBV24-1 and J usage is TRBJ1-2, with a weak D call TRBD1 (6 bases). V was clipped by 4 bases and J by 12 bases, with 14 bases between them. The CDR3 runs 12 residues. Germline V gene lookup returns CDR1 KGHDR and CDR2 SFDVKD. CDR3 nucleotides: TGTGCCACCAGTGACGCGTTTGGGGGCAACACCTTC. Translation gives CATSDAFGGNTF.

The chain couples TRBV9 to TRBJ2-7; a possible D gene is TRBD1 (6 bases). V was pared by 3 bases and J by 3 bases, with 13 bases between. Looked up from germline, CDR1 is SGDLS and CDR2 is YYNGEE. The CDR3 runs to 14 residues. The CDR3 coding sequence is TGTGCCAGCAGCGGGACAGAGTTATTCTACGAGCAGTACTTC. It specifies CASSGTELFYEQYF.

The table lists this clone with a count of one. This sequence joins TRBV9 and TRBJ1-4; weak D call: TRBD1 (6 bases). CDR3 length: 15 amino acids. The germline V gene has CDR1 SGDLS and CDR2 YYNGEE. Trimming took 4 bases from V and 5 from J, leaving 15 bases between them. The CDR3 spells CASSSGQSTNEKLFF. The CDR3 DNA follows: TGTGCCAGCAGCTCCGGACAGAGTACGAATGAAAAACTGTTTTTT.

The gene calls are TRBV15 and TRBJ1-2; weak D call: TRBD1 (5 bases). CDR3 size: 13 residues. Trimming removed 3 bases from V and 8 bases from J, with 13 bases in between. Germline V gives CDR1 LNHNV, CDR2 YYDKDF (reference sequence). CDR3 nucleotide sequence: TGTGCCACCAGCAGCTGGGAGGGGAACGGCTACACCTTC. Its translation: CATSSWEGNGYTF.

The gene calls are TRBV6-6 and TRBJ2-1; 7 nucleotides match TRBD2. CDR1 is MNHNY, CDR2 SVGAGI, per germline (reference sequence). The CDR3 is made up of 16 amino acids. The ends lost 2 bases at V and 4 bases at J; junction bases unmatched: 8. CDR3 DNA sequence: TGTGCCAGCAGTTACAAGGGGACTAACCTTTACAATGAGCAGTTCTTC. It translates to CASSYKGTNLYNEQFF.

This chain links TRBV6-5 with TRBJ1-2, with D possibly matching TRBD1 (6 bases). Germline CDR1 reads MNHEY; CDR2 reads SVGAGI. CDR3 length: 16 residues. Trimming removed 2 bases from V and 7 bases from J, with 20 bases in between. The DNA of the CDR3 is TGTGCCAGCAGTTACGCCGGAGGCAGGGGTGTAGCTGGCTACACCTTC. The encoded protein is CASSYAGGRGVAGYTF.